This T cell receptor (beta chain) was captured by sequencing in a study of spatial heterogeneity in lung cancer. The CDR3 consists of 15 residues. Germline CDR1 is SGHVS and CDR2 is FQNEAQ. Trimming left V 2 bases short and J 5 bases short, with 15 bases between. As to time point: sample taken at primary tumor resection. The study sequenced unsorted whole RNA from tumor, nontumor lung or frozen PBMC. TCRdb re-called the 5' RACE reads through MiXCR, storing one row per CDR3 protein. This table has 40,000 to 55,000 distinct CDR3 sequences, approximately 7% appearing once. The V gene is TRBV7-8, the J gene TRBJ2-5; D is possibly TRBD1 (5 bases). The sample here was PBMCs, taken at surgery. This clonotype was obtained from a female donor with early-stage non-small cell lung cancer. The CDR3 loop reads CASSLSIAGQETQYF. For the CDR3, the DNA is TGTGCCAGCAGCTTATCAATAGCAGGGCAGGAGACCCAGTACTTC. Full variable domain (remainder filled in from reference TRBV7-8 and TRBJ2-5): GAGVSQSPRYKVAKRGQDVALRCDPISGHVSLFWYQQALGQGPEFLTYFQNEAQLDKSGLPSDRFFAERPEGSVSTLKIQRTQQEDSAVYLCASSLSIAGQETQYFGPGTRLLVL.